Following are 17 T cell receptor beta chains from one sample sequenced in a study of Graves' ophthalmopathy and Graves' hyperthyroidism. From RNA, the CDR3 regions of TCR beta chains were amplified and sequenced. A first-round RT-PCR used HTBI primers, followed by a second-round multiplex PCR. From the multiplex PCR reads, TCRdb called clonotypes with MiXCR, one entry per CDR3 protein. The table includes about 700,000 distinct CDR3 sequences, roughly 39% detected once. The sequenced sample was peripheral blood. These receptors originate from an adult man with Graves' ophthalmopathy.

Turning to this clonotype: The junction shows a germline mismatch at one end, possibly a read error. V and J are TRBV7-9 and TRBJ2-7, with a possible D match to TRBD2 (5 bases). Germline V gene data show CDR1 as SEHNR and CDR2 as FQNEAQ (reference sequence). This CDR3 is built from 15 residues. The CDR3 coding sequence is TGCGCCAGCAGCCAAGTACCTAGCTCAACCTACGAGCAGTACTTC. Translation: CASSQVPSSTYEQYF. Drawing the rest from reference TRBV7-9 and TRBJ2-7, the complete variable domain is DTGVSQNPRHKITKRGQNVTFRCDPISEHNRLYWYRQTLGQGPEFLTYFQNEAQLEKSRLLSDRFSAERPKGSFSTLEIQRTEQGDSAMYLCASSQVPSSTYEQYFGPGTRLTVT.

This clonotype came up a few times. The genes are TRBV6-6 and TRBJ1-1, with D unclear. With 5 bases removed from V and 9 bases from J, the gap between germline ends came to 16 bases. From germline, CDR1 is MNHNY and CDR2 SVGAGI (reference sequence). CDR3 size: 13 residues. The CDR3 protein is CASSEGVEGKAFF. The CDR3 region has the DNA TGTGCCAGCAGTGAAGGTGTGGAGGGAAAAGCTTTCTTT.

This chain connects TRBV12-3 or TRBV12-4 to TRBJ2-7; TRBD1 matches 10 bases. The CDR3 extends over 16 amino acids. V lost 6 bases, J lost 3 bases, and 11 bases stayed unmatched. The chain's CDR3 is CASRKPPGQGIYEQYF. The CDR3 DNA sequence: TGTGCCAGCAGAAAACCTCCGGGACAGGGGATCTACGAGCAGTACTTC.

Turning to this clonotype: A clone one base away is much larger, so this may be a read error. The CDR3 coding sequence is TGTGCCGGCAGCTTTACAGGGGCTCACGAGCAGTACTTC. Translated, it gives CAGSFTGAHEQYF. This chain links TRBV9 with TRBJ2-7; 7 positions agree with TRBD1. The CDR3 loop spans 13 amino acids. Germline CDR1 reads SGDLS; CDR2 reads YYNGEE.

The V gene is TRBV30, the J gene TRBJ1-2; D is possibly TRBD1 (6 bases). Germline CDR1 is GTSNPN and CDR2 is SVGIG (reference sequence). The CDR3 length is 14 residues. The germline V and J ends were trimmed by 7 bases and 3 bases, with 18 bases remaining between them. The CDR3 coding sequence is TGTGCCTACGACAGGACGCTCGGTTACTATGGCTACACCTTC. Translated: CAYDRTLGYYGYTF.

The V and J genes are TRBV7-8 and TRBJ2-7; the match to TRBD2 covers 7 bases. The CDR3 sequence is 15 residues long. Losses at the gene ends were 9 bases for V and 2 bases for J; bases not matched to a gene: 13. From germline, CDR1 is SGHVS and CDR2 FQNEAQ. In DNA, the CDR3 is TGTGCCAGTAAACCCGCCAGCGGGACCGCCTACGAGCAGTACTTC. The encoded protein is CASKPASGTAYEQYF.

The chain links TRBV7-3 to TRBJ2-2, with unresolved D. Trimming left V 5 bases short and J 7 bases short, with 14 bases between. The CDR3 is made up of 14 amino acids. Germline CDR1 is SGHTA and CDR2 is FQGTGA. CDR3 bases: TGTGCCAGCAGCGTGGTTGTCCAGAGCGGGGAGCTGTTTTTT. Translating it yields CASSVVVQSGELFF.

This clonotype was recorded many times. The chain links TRBV7-6 to TRBJ1-5; TRBD1 is a possible D gene (5 bases). This CDR3 is built from 14 residues. Per the germline V gene, CDR1 is SGHVS and CDR2 is FNYEAQ. V lost 5 bases to trimming and J lost 4 bases, with 12 bases between them. The CDR3 region has the DNA TGTGCCAGCAGCCGCCGACAGAGGAATCAGCCCCAGCATTTT. It is translated as CASSRRQRNQPQHF.

Details on this clonotype: Given a much more abundant clone one base away, this may be a read error. The CDR3 DNA reads TGTGCCAGCAGTCCACAACTCCACATGAGCACTGAAGCTTTCTTT. Translated, it gives CASSPQLHMSTEAFF. V and J are TRBV12-3 or TRBV12-4 and TRBJ1-1; D remains unclear. The CDR3 has 15 amino acids. V was trimmed by 5 bases and J by 4 bases, leaving 17 bases between them.

About this clonotype itself: The CDR3 carries no conserved terminal phenylalanine or tryptophan, so it likely arises from a read error. The gene calls are TRBV11-1 and TRBJ1-1; D is possibly TRBD1 (6 bases). This CDR3 is 16 amino acids long. Germline assignment: CDR1 SGHAT and CDR2 FQDESV (reference sequence). The germline V and J ends were trimmed by 3 bases and 0 bases, with 14 bases remaining between them. The CDR3 loop is CASSLGMGAVNTEAFY. The CDR3 nucleotides read TGTGCCAGCAGCTTGGGTATGGGGGCAGTGAACACTGAAGCTTTCTAT.

This clonotype was recorded at least ten times. The chain links TRBV4-2 to TRBJ2-7, with a possible D match to TRBD1 (5 bases). Germline V CDR1 and CDR2: LGHNA, YNFKEQ. The germline V and J ends were trimmed by 6 bases and 0 bases, with 12 bases remaining between them. This CDR3 comprises 14 residues. In DNA, the CDR3 is TGTGCCAGCAGGGACACGGGCAGCTCCTACGAGCAGTACTTC. It is translated as CASRDTGSSYEQYF.

This clonotype was seen ten or more times. One junction end does not reproduce the germline sequence, and a read error may be involved. This chain joins TRBV10-3 and TRBJ1-2; D is unresolved. The germline V gene encodes CDR1 ENHRY and CDR2 SYGVKD. The CDR3 consists of 14 residues. The CDR3 here is CASSQTLMDYGYTF. The CDR3 DNA reads TGTGCCAGCAGTCAAACTCTCATGGACTATGGCTACACCTTC.

As regards this clonotype: The conserved phenylalanine or tryptophan normally closing the CDR3 is absent here, so this likely arose from a read error. V is TRBV5-1 and J is TRBJ2-3; 13 bases are shared with TRBD2. The germline gives CDR1 SGHRS, CDR2 YFSETQ. V trimming: 3 bases; J trimming: 6 bases; junction bases outside the gene matches: 4. The CDR3 consists of 15 residues. CDR3 in amino acids: CASSSPGLAGDTQYL. The CDR3 DNA sequence: TGCGCCAGCAGCTCGCCGGGACTAGCGGGGGATACGCAGTATTTG.

In its sample, this clonotype was seen a few times. At one of its ends the junction is not consistent with the germline gene, which may arise from a read error. The chain links TRBV25-1 to TRBJ1-2; D is uncertain. The CDR3 has 11 residues. CDR1 and CDR2 from the germline V gene are MGHDK and SYGVNS. The CDR3 DNA is TGTGCTAGCACCCCTAACTATGGCTACACCTTC. Its protein is CASTPNYGYTF.

V and J are TRBV2 and TRBJ2-3; perhaps TRBD2 as D (7 bases). V shed 10 bases and J shed 2 bases, with 16 bases lying between them. This CDR3 comprises 14 residues. CDR1 is SNHLY and CDR2 is FYNNEI in the germline V gene. The CDR3: CAISLGGLTDTQYF. CDR3 bases: TGTGCCATTTCCTTGGGGGGGCTCACAGATACGCAGTATTTT.

The chain links TRBV5-1 to TRBJ2-7, with 9 nucleotides matching TRBD1. J was trimmed by 5 bases and V by 4 bases; bases with no gene match: 13. The CDR3 covers 16 residues. Germline V gene lookup returns CDR1 SGHRS and CDR2 YFSETQ. CDR3 protein: CASSQFVQGAMHEQYF. CDR3 DNA sequence: TGCGCCAGCAGCCAGTTTGTACAGGGGGCGATGCACGAGCAGTACTTC.

V usage is TRBV4-3 and J usage is TRBJ1-2; D call uncertain. The CDR3 consists of 16 residues. V was cut by 8 bases and J by 0 bases, with 19 bases left in between. Germline assignment: CDR1 LGHNA and CDR2 YSLEER. The DNA of the CDR3 is TGCGCCAGCGGGAAAGGAGAGCCACTTTCTAACTATGGCTACACCTTC. It codes for CASGKGEPLSNYGYTF.